This entry lists 25 T cell receptor beta chains sequenced from one sample in a study of T cells in Graves' hyperthyroidism and ophthalmopathy. RNA transcripts were the template for amplifying TCR beta CDR3 regions. Carried out on the TCR CDR3, a first-round RT-PCR used the HTBI primer set. In TCRdb, the multiplex PCR reads were re-called with MiXCR into one record per CDR3 protein. The table includes a few hundred thousand distinct CDR3 sequences, about 14% detected once. Sequences were obtained from blood. Receptors were obtained from a woman aged 25-40 years with Graves' ophthalmopathy.

This clonotype was picked up many times. The V call is TRBV20-1, the J call TRBJ1-5; D unclear. Germline CDR1 reads DFQATT; CDR2 reads SNEGSKA (reference sequence). Deletions cut 5 bases from V and 0 bases from J, with 14 bases between. This CDR3 has 15 amino acids. This CDR3 reads CSAVGAGYSNQPQHF. The CDR3 DNA is TGCAGTGCTGTAGGCGCGGGTTATAGCAATCAGCCCCAGCATTTT.

At least ten counts were recorded for this clonotype. The chain has TRBV2 and TRBJ1-5; D is uncertain. The V and J ends lost 7 bases and 0 bases respectively, with 7 bases between them. Germline loops: CDR1 SNHLY, CDR2 FYNNEI. The CDR3 extends over 13 amino acids. CDR3: CASTWSSNQPQHF. The CDR3 coding sequence is TGTGCCAGCACGTGGAGTAGCAATCAGCCCCAGCATTTT.

Regarding this clonotype: A read error may be the cause here, since a much bigger clone is one base away. This chain joins TRBV7-2 and TRBJ2-2; 11 bases map to TRBD2. CDR1 SGHTA and CDR2 FQGNSA come from the germline V gene. After removal of 2 bases from V and 7 bases from J, the junction contained 9 bases not matched to a gene. The CDR3 runs 17 residues. The CDR3 nucleotides read TGTGCCAGCAGCTTAAGCGTACTAGCGGGGGAGATCGGGGAGCTGTTTTTT. Translation gives CASSLSVLAGEIGELFF. Looking up the rest from reference TRBV7-2 and TRBJ2-2 gives the full variable domain: GAGVSQSPSNKVTEKGKDVELRCDPISGHTALYWYRQSLGQGLEFLIYFQGNSAPDKSGLPSDRFSAERTGGSVSTLTIQRTQQEDSAVYLCASSLSVLAGEIGELFFGEGSRLTVL.

This clonotype was detected a few times. This chain uses TRBV7-8 with TRBJ2-7, with 8 bases aligning to TRBD2. Germline values: CDR1 SGHVS, CDR2 FQNEAQ. The CDR3 spans 15 residues. The junction had 15 bases not matched to a gene; V was cut back by 5 bases and J by 9 bases. CDR3 in DNA: TGTGCCAGCAGCCCAAGCGGGGGAGCAAGTCTGGTGCAGTACTTC. Translating gives CASSPSGGASLVQYF.

In its sample, this clonotype was seen many times. The rearrangement joins TRBV5-1 to TRBJ2-2; TRBD1 matches at 8 bases. This CDR3 is built from 18 residues. The germline CDR1 and CDR2 sequences are SGHRS and YFSETQ. Trimming at V came to 0 bases and at J to 2 bases, leaving 9 bases not matched to a gene. The DNA of the CDR3 is TGCGCCAGCAGCTTGGGATATGTTGGGACAGGAAACACCGGGGAGCTGTTTTTT. Translating gives CASSLGYVGTGNTGELFF.

About this clonotype: Since a much larger clone is just one base distant, this may be a read error. The CDR3 spells CASSFGVTYNEQFF. The CDR3 coding sequence is TGTGCCAGCAGCTTTGGGGTCACGTACAATGAGCAGTTCTTC. This chain links TRBV7-3 with TRBJ2-1, with unresolved D. The CDR3 is 14 amino acids. V was clipped by 3 bases and J by 4 bases, with 10 bases between them. Germline-derived CDR1 and CDR2 are SGHTA and FQGTGA.

The rearrangement links TRBV29-1 to TRBJ2-5; no firm D call. V was pared by 1 base and J by 1 base, with 13 bases between. Germline CDR1 is SQVTM and CDR2 is ANQGSEA. The CDR3 is 15 amino acids. The CDR3 nucleotides are TGCAGCGTTGAAGGTTTGGGTTCCTTCCAAGAGACCCAGTACTTC. Its translation: CSVEGLGSFQETQYF.

In its sample, this clonotype was seen many times. The CDR3 DNA reads as TGTGCCAGCAGCGTAGAAGCGGGGCGGGGGGGCACTGAGCAGTTCTTC. Protein: CASSVEAGRGGTEQFF. V and J are TRBV9 and TRBJ2-1, with 9 bases matching TRBD2. V shed 0 bases and J 9 bases; nucleotides not matched to a gene: 10. The CDR3 length is 16 residues. Germline CDR1 SGDLS, CDR2 YYNGEE.

The rearrangement links TRBV7-9 to TRBJ1-6; 8 bases are shared with TRBD1. V lost 6 bases, J lost 9 bases, and 10 bases stayed unmatched. The CDR3 contains 15 residues. Looked up from germline, CDR1 is SEHNR and CDR2 is FQNEAQ (reference sequence). In DNA, the CDR3 is TGTGCCAGCAGGGATGGACAGGGAGTCTCTTCACCCCTCCACTTT. Translating it yields CASRDGQGVSSPLHF.

This clonotype was picked up many times. The V gene is TRBV20-1, the J gene TRBJ1-5, with D possibly being TRBD1 (6 bases). Looked up from germline, CDR1 is DFQATT and CDR2 is SNEGSKA (reference sequence). The length of the CDR3 is 15 residues. The V end lost 1 base, the J end lost 7 bases, and 17 bases lay between the germline ends. This chain's CDR3 is CSARVASGARQPQHF. CDR3 coding DNA: TGCAGTGCTAGAGTTGCCTCGGGGGCTCGGCAGCCCCAGCATTTT.

Concerning this clonotype: Compared with germline, one end of the junction differs, possibly owing to a read error. V usage is TRBV2 and J usage is TRBJ2-7, with a tentative D call TRBD2 (5 bases). The germline V gene has CDR1 SNHLY and CDR2 FYNNEI. The CDR3 contains 13 residues. The CDR3, as DNA: TGTGCCAGCAGGGAAGGACTGGACTACGAGCAGTACTTC. Its translation: CASREGLDYEQYF. Variable domain in full (rest from reference TRBV2 and TRBJ2-7): EPEVTQTPSHQVTQMGQEVILRCVPISNHLYFYWYRQILGQKVEFLVSFYNNEISEKSEIFDDQFSVERPDGSNFTLKIRSTKLEDSAMYFCASREGLDYEQYFGPGTRLTVT.

The sample holds many counts of this clonotype. The rearrangement joins TRBV7-8 to TRBJ2-4; TRBD1 aligns across 7 bases. Germline CDR1 SGHVS, CDR2 FQNEAQ. J lost 1 base, V lost 3 bases, and 6 bases had no gene match. CDR3 size: 16 residues. The CDR3 loop reads CASSFSSRGAKNIQYF. The CDR3 nucleotides read TGTGCCAGCAGCTTCAGCTCCAGGGGGGCCAAAAACATTCAGTACTTC.

About this clonotype: A read error is possible here, since a much larger clone lies one base away. This rearrangement joins TRBV7-3 to TRBJ2-3; 8 nucleotides line up with TRBD2. The CDR3 has 16 amino acids. Germline values: CDR1 SGHTA, CDR2 FQGTGA. The CDR3 nucleotides read TGTGCCAGCAGTCTCGGGGGGGCGTTTAGCACAGATGCGCAGTATTTT. As protein: CASSLGGAFSTDAQYF.

In its sample, this clonotype was seen many times. The chain has TRBV15 and TRBJ2-7; D remains unclear. The CDR3 totals 12 residues. CDR1 and CDR2 from the germline V gene are LNHNV and YYDKDF (reference sequence). V shed 3 bases and J shed 2 bases, with 5 bases lying between them. CDR3 sequence reads: CATSSGTYEQYF. The DNA for the CDR3 is TGTGCCACCAGCAGCGGAACCTACGAGCAGTACTTC.

This clonotype was detected many times. This sequence joins TRBV28 and TRBJ2-7; TRBD2 is a possible D gene (6 bases). Per the germline V gene, CDR1 is MDHEN and CDR2 is SYDVKM. The CDR3 contains 13 residues. The CDR3 here is CGSRGAGTYEQYF. The CDR3 DNA follows: TGTGGGTCCCGGGGAGCGGGTACCTACGAGCAGTACTTC.

This chain joins TRBV9 and TRBJ2-1; D ambiguous. The CDR3 is made up of 14 amino acids. Trimming stripped 0 bases from V and 4 bases from J, with 8 bases between. CDR1 is SGDLS, CDR2 YYNGEE, per germline. In DNA, the CDR3 is TGTGCCAGCAGCGTAGAGGGCTGGTACAATGAGCAGTTCTTC. Its translation is CASSVEGWYNEQFF.

This clonotype was counted only a few times. The J gene is TRBJ2-5, the V gene TRBV9; TRBD2 aligns across 14 bases. Germline V gene lookup returns CDR1 SGDLS and CDR2 YYNGEE. The CDR3 is made up of 15 amino acids. Trimming cost V 4 bases and J 5 bases; bases outside gene matches: 4. The CDR3: CASSTRTSGGETQYF. The CDR3 nucleotides read TGTGCCAGCAGCACACGGACTAGCGGGGGGGAGACCCAGTACTTC.

This clonotype appeared a few times. The J gene is TRBJ1-1, the V gene TRBV6-2 or TRBV6-3, with D possibly being TRBD1 (5 bases). The V gene lost 2 bases and the J gene lost 1 base, with 23 bases spanning the gap. The CDR3 is 19 amino acids. Germline-derived CDR1 and CDR2 are MNHEY and SVGEGT. CDR3 in amino acids: CASSYDRSGDARRNTEAFF. CDR3 sequence (DNA): TGTGCCAGCAGTTACGATCGGTCCGGGGACGCCCGCAGGAACACTGAAGCTTTCTTT.

This clonotype was observed at least ten times. The CDR3 DNA reads TGTGCCAGCAGCCCGGTCGGTCCAGCTCAGCCCCAGCATTTT. This translates into CASSPVGPAQPQHF. The rearrangement joins TRBV7-2 to TRBJ1-5; D call uncertain. The germline gives CDR1 SGHTA, CDR2 FQGNSA. CDR3 length equals 14 residues. Trimming cost V 5 bases and J 6 bases, with 14 bases left between them.

This clonotype was seen repeatedly, ten times or more. The rearrangement uses TRBV3-1 and TRBJ1-2; 8 bases agree with TRBD1. The CDR3 contains 15 residues. Germline V gene sequence: CDR1 LGHDT, CDR2 YNNKEL (reference sequence). The ends lost 2 bases at V and 2 bases at J; junction bases unmatched: 4. In nucleotides, the CDR3 is TGTGCCAGCAGCCAAACAAGGACAGGGAACTATGGCTACACCTTC. Protein: CASSQTRTGNYGYTF.

At least ten counts were recorded for this clonotype. The chain employs TRBV6-1 and TRBJ2-5; TRBD1 agrees at 10 bases. Looked up from germline, CDR1 is MNHNS and CDR2 is SASEGT. V shed 9 bases and J 5 bases; nucleotides not matched to a gene: 6. The CDR3 is made up of 13 amino acids. The CDR3 DNA sequence: TGTGCCAGTACGCCGGACAGGGGGGAGACCCAGTACTTC. Translated: CASTPDRGETQYF.

This clonotype has a count of ten or more. J is TRBJ2-1 and V is TRBV11-2, with a possible D match to TRBD2 (5 bases). The germline gives CDR1 SGHAT, CDR2 FQNNGV. This CDR3 region has 14 residues. Trimming shortened V by 3 bases and J by 5 bases, and 11 bases separated the two germline ends. CDR3 protein: CASSFRGTHNEQFF. As DNA, the CDR3 is TGTGCCAGCAGCTTTCGGGGAACCCACAATGAGCAGTTCTTC.

This clonotype has at least ten counts. The chain is built from TRBV5-8 and TRBJ2-7; D is ambiguous. Germline-derived CDR1 and CDR2 are SGHTS and YDEGEE. The CDR3 spans 12 residues. The ends were cut back, 0 bases at V and 6 bases at J, with 7 bases in the middle. CDR3 residues: CASSLEVGEQYF. CDR3 nucleotides: TGTGCCAGCAGCTTGGAGGTAGGCGAGCAGTACTTC.

At least ten counts were recorded for this clonotype. J is TRBJ1-1 and V is TRBV9; D not resolved. The CDR3 covers 15 residues. Germline V CDR1 and CDR2: SGDLS, YYNGEE. V was cut by 0 bases and J by 0 bases, with 9 bases left in between. CDR3 DNA sequence: TGTGCCAGCAGCGTAGAGCCACGAATGAACACTGAAGCTTTCTTT. Protein sequence: CASSVEPRMNTEAFF.

This clonotype was observed many times. V gene TRBV28 combines with J gene TRBJ1-5; possible D gene TRBD1, 6 bases. V shed 7 bases and J shed 3 bases, with 16 bases lying between them. Germline CDR1 is MDHEN and CDR2 is SYDVKM. The CDR3 sequence is 15 residues long. The CDR3 DNA follows: TGTGCCAGCATCACTAACGGACAGCACAATCAGCCCCAGCATTTT. Protein: CASITNGQHNQPQHF. Full variable domain (rest looked up from reference TRBV28 and TRBJ1-5): DVKVTQSSRYLVKRTGEKVFLECVQDMDHENMFWYRQDPGLGLRLIYFSYDVKMKEKGDIPEGYSVSREKKERFSLILESASTNQTSMYLCASITNGQHNQPQHFGDGTRLSIL.